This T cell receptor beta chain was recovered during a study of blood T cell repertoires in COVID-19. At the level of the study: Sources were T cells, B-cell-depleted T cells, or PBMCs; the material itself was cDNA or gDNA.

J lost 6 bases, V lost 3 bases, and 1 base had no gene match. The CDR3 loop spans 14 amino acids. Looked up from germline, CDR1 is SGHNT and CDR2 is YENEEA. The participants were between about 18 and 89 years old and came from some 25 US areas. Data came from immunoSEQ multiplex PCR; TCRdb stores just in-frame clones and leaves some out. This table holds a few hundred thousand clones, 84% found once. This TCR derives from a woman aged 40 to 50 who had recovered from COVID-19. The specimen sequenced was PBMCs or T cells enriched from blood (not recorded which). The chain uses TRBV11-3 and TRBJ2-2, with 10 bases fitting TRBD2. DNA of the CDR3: TGTGCCAGCAGCTTGCTAGCGGGAGCCGGGGAGCTGTTTTTT. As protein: CASSLLAGAGELFF.